This is a list of T cell receptor beta chains from one sample in a study of cytomegalovirus exposure and HLA in healthy donors. Assay used: immunoSEQ multiplex PCR; TCRdb lists only in-frame clones, some missing. Its table lists some 80,000 clones. Sequences were obtained from PBMCs. These TCRs come from a woman in her 30s in good health and CMV-seronegative. Each CDR3 is given with its conserved first and last residue. A D gene is named only where the DNA matches it firmly.

d_call,v_call,j_call,cdr3_aa,cdr3_nt
NA,TRBV6-1,TRBJ1-2,CASSGEREYGYTF,TGTGCCAGCAGTGGGGAAAGGGAGTATGGCTACACCTTC
TRBD1,TRBV6-5,TRBJ1-6,CASSKDRVRSPLHF,TGTGCCAGCAGTAAAGACAGGGTTAGGTCACCCCTCCACTTT
NA,TRBV5-1,TRBJ2-2,CASSLRGPSGHRAGLFF,TGCGCCAGCAGCTTGAGAGGTCCCTCTGGTCACCGGGCGGGGCTGTTTTTT
NA,TRBV10-2,TRBJ1-1,CASSEWGGADTEAFF,TGCGCCAGCAGTGAGTGGGGGGGGGCCGACACTGAAGCTTTCTTT
NA,TRBV11-2,TRBJ2-5,CASTPRSSAETQYF,TGTGCCAGCACCCCCCGATCCAGCGCCGAGACCCAGTACTTC
NA,TRBV4-1,TRBJ2-5,CASSQGMGSGETQYF,TGCGCCAGCAGCCAAGGGATGGGTAGCGGAGAGACCCAGTACTTC
TRBD2,TRBV4-2,TRBJ2-7,CASSQTTSDTYEQYF,TGTGCCAGCAGCCAAACGACTAGCGACACCTACGAGCAGTACTTC
NA,TRBV6-1,TRBJ2-7,CASRDPPGREQYF,TGTGCCTCGCGGGATCCCCCGGGGAGAGAGCAGTACTTC
NA,TRBV7-9,TRBJ2-1,CASSLASPPYNEQFF,TGTGCCAGCAGCTTAGCGAGCCCCCCTTACAATGAGCAGTTCTTC
TRBD1,TRBV2,TRBJ2-2,CASSTTGGYTGELFF,TGTGCCAGCAGTACCACAGGGGGTTACACCGGGGAGCTGTTTTTT
TRBD2,TRBV10-1,TRBJ2-1,CASSEGTSGHNEQFF,TGCGCCAGCAGTGAGGGGACTAGCGGCCACAATGAGCAGTTCTTC
TRBD2,TRBV5-1,TRBJ2-5,CASSLGAGDVETQYF,TGCGCCAGCAGCTTGGGGGCGGGGGACGTAGAGACCCAGTACTTC
TRBD1,TRBV7-9,TRBJ2-2,CASSYDTGAPGELFF,TGTGCCAGCAGCTACGATACAGGGGCTCCCGGGGAGCTGTTTTTT
NA,TRBV18,TRBJ2-3,CASSPSRRTDKQYF,TGTGCCAGCTCACCATCTCGTAGGACAGATAAGCAGTATTTT
NA,TRBV30,TRBJ2-7,CAWRTGRSAYEQYF,TGTGCCTGGAGAACTGGGCGTAGCGCCTACGAGCAGTACTTC
NA,TRBV27,TRBJ1-5,CASSLGGSNQPQHF,TGTGCCAGCAGTTTAGGGGGCAGCAATCAGCCCCAGCATTTT
NA,TRBV5-1,TRBJ1-6,CASSPITGLRNSPLHF,TGCGCCAGCAGCCCGATAACAGGTCTCCGGAATTCACCCCTCCACTTT
NA,TRBV5-5,TRBJ1-6,CASSLRLPTTFSSYNSPLHF,TGTGCCAGCAGCTTGAGGCTTCCCACTACTTTTAGCTCCTATAATTCACCCCTCCACTTT
NA,TRBV27,TRBJ2-6,CASKTGYSGANVLTF,TGTGCCAGCAAAACAGGGTACTCTGGGGCCAACGTCCTGACTTTC
TRBD2,TRBV29-1,TRBJ2-7,CSVVSGSLTDEQYF,TGCAGCGTCGTTAGCGGGAGTTTAACGGACGAGCAGTACTTC
TRBD2,TRBV15,TRBJ2-1,CATSREGLAGDEQFF,TGTGCCACCAGCAGAGAGGGACTAGCGGGGGATGAGCAGTTCTTC
NA,TRBV2,TRBJ1-5,CASSYEGGHSNQPQHF,TGTGCCAGCAGTTACGAAGGGGGACATAGCAATCAGCCCCAGCATTTT
TRBD2,TRBV7-8,TRBJ2-7,CASSLGGGRAGEQYF,TGTGCCAGCAGCCTGGGGGGCGGGAGGGCCGGTGAGCAGTACTTC
NA,TRBV29-1,TRBJ1-1,CSVEDQGSEAFF,TGCAGCGTTGAAGATCAGGGGTCTGAAGCTTTCTTT
TRBD1,TRBV5-4,TRBJ1-1,CASSVDRANTEAFF,TGTGCCAGCAGCGTGGACAGGGCGAACACTGAAGCTTTCTTT
NA,TRBV28,TRBJ2-1,CASSLLAARYDNEQFF,TGTGCCAGCAGTTTACTGGCAGCGAGGTACGACAATGAGCAGTTCTTC
TRBD2,TRBV15,TRBJ2-1,CATSLSSGRIREQFF,TGTGCCACCAGCTTATCTAGCGGGAGAATAAGAGAGCAGTTCTTC
TRBD1,TRBV5-6,TRBJ2-1,CASSPAGTGPGGEQFF,TGTGCCAGCAGCCCAGCTGGGACAGGGCCAGGAGGTGAGCAGTTCTTC
NA,TRBV19,TRBJ2-2,CASSIGGLNTGELFF,TGTGCCAGTAGTATCGGGGGACTCAACACCGGGGAGCTGTTTTTT
NA,TRBV5-1,TRBJ2-5,CASSSAGLNRETQYF,TGCGCCAGCAGCTCCGCGGGGCTTAATAGGGAGACCCAGTACTTC
TRBD1,TRBV6-1,TRBJ2-7,CATRTGGYEQYF,TGTGCCACGAGGACAGGGGGCTACGAGCAGTACTTC
NA,TRBV6-5,TRBJ1-2,CASSPKDSYGYTF,TGTGCCAGCAGCCCTAAGGACAGTTATGGCTACACCTTC
NA,TRBV5-8,TRBJ1-5,CASSQGRNQPQHF,TGTGCCAGCAGCCAAGGGAGGAATCAGCCCCAGCATTTT
NA,TRBV5-1,TRBJ2-2,CASSLARGGTGELFF,TGCGCCAGCAGCTTGGCCAGGGGTGGGACCGGGGAGCTGTTTTTT
NA,TRBV25-1,TRBJ2-3,CASSPGASGNTDTQYF,TGTGCCAGCAGCCCCGGTGCCAGCGGAAACACAGATACGCAGTATTTT
TRBD2,TRBV19,TRBJ2-3,CASSMAGVKIDTQYF,TGTGCCAGTAGTATGGCGGGAGTTAAGATAGATACGCAGTATTTT
NA,TRBV5-1,TRBJ2-7,CASSLQAAYEQYF,TGCGCCAGCAGCTTGCAGGCCGCCTACGAGCAGTACTTC
NA,TRBV2,TRBJ1-1,CASSARGNTEAFF,TGTGCCAGCTCGGCCAGGGGAAACACTGAAGCTTTCTTT
NA,TRBV5-6,TRBJ1-2,CASSFRRVGGYTF,TGTGCCAGCAGCTTCCGCAGGGTTGGCGGCTACACCTTC
TRBD1,TRBV6-5,TRBJ1-6,CASSYWGQGASSPLHF,TGTGCCAGCAGTTACTGGGGACAGGGGGCTTCCTCACCCCTCCACTTT
TRBD2,TRBV6-1,TRBJ2-7,CASSMTSGSSYEQYF,TGTGCCAGCAGTATGACTAGCGGCAGCTCCTACGAGCAGTACTTC
NA,TRBV19,TRBJ2-1,CASSIPGVNNEQFF,TGTGCCAGTAGTATACCCGGGGTTAACAATGAGCAGTTCTTC
TRBD1,TRBV15,TRBJ1-3,CATSAGQGGNTIYF,TGTGCCACCAGCGCCGGACAGGGGGGAAACACCATATATTTT
TRBD1,TRBV6-1,TRBJ1-1,CASSPQGAGTEAFF,TGTGCCAGCAGTCCCCAGGGGGCGGGCACTGAAGCTTTCTTT
NA,TRBV11-2,TRBJ2-7,CASSLVAAHEQYF,TGTGCCAGCAGCTTAGTAGCGGCGCACGAGCAGTACTTC